Following are 10 T cell receptor beta chains from one sample sequenced in a study of T cell responses to AZD1222 COVID-19 vaccine. The assay was immunoSEQ multiplex PCR, and TCRdb's table has in-frame clones only and misses some. The table lists around 150,000 clones, approximately 88% of them singletons. This material consisted of peripheral blood, taken on day 0 of MenACWY control vaccination. The receptors were gathered from an adult in good health.

J is TRBJ2-2 and V is TRBV24-1; 8 bases agree with TRBD1. CDR1 and CDR2 from the germline V gene are KGHDR and SFDVKD. The CDR3 is made up of 15 amino acids. Trimming took 7 bases from V and 5 from J; bases not matched to a gene: 8. The DNA for the CDR3 is TGTGCCACCAGGGGTAGGACAGGGAGGACCGGGGAGCTGTTTTTT. Its protein is CATRGRTGRTGELFF.

This clone was seen more than once but under ten times. V usage is TRBV6-5 and J usage is TRBJ2-7; D possibly corresponds to TRBD1 (6 bases). Between the trimmed V and J ends, which lost 6 bases and 2 bases, there was a span of 11 bases. The CDR3 sequence is 13 residues long. The germline CDR1 and CDR2 sequences are MNHEY and SVGAGI. The chain's CDR3 is CASSTDSTYEQYF. CDR3 DNA: TGTGCCAGCAGCACGGACAGTACCTACGAGCAGTACTTC.

The V gene is TRBV2, the J gene TRBJ1-2; the D gene is possibly TRBD1 (6 bases). CDR3 length equals 13 residues. Germline V lookup: CDR1 SNHLY, CDR2 FYNNEI. The V end lost 6 bases, the J end lost 7 bases, and 15 bases lay between the germline ends. The CDR3 coding sequence is TGTGCCAGCAGGGAGGAACAGGGAGGTGGCTACACCTTC. Translated, it gives CASREEQGGGYTF.

V gene TRBV28 combines with J gene TRBJ1-3; D is unclear. V was trimmed by 2 bases and J by 3 bases, leaving 11 bases between them. The CDR3 runs to 15 residues. Germline V lookup: CDR1 MDHEN, CDR2 SYDVKM. The CDR3 coding sequence is TGTGCCAGCAGTTTACCGGGGAATTATGGAAACACCATATATTTT. Translating gives CASSLPGNYGNTIYF.

The chain links TRBV3-1 (or the pseudogene TRBV3-2) to TRBJ1-5; D gene unclear. V lost 1 base and J lost 8, with 15 bases in between. Germline V gene lookup returns CDR1 LGHDT and CDR2 YNNKEL (reference sequence). CDR3 length: 15 residues. The CDR3 sequence: CASSQAMGGPEPQHF. The DNA of the CDR3 is TGTGCCAGCAGCCAAGCTATGGGAGGTCCCGAGCCCCAGCATTTT.

This clone was observed once. The chain has TRBV15 and TRBJ2-2, with 9 nucleotides matching TRBD1. Germline V CDR1 and CDR2: LNHNV, YYDKDF (reference sequence). V gave up 2 bases and J gave up 8 bases; unmatched junction bases: 9. This CDR3 has 16 amino acids. The CDR3 protein is CATSRPGTGQDGELFF. As DNA, the CDR3 is TGTGCCACCAGCAGACCTGGGACAGGGCAGGATGGGGAGCTGTTTTTT.

For this clone: The junction does not match germline at one end; this may be a read error. V usage is TRBV29-1 and J usage is TRBJ2-7, with 9 nucleotides matching TRBD1. Germline V gene data show CDR1 as SQVTM and CDR2 as ANQGSEA. This CDR3 is 19 amino acids long. CDR3 DNA sequence: TGCTGCGTTGAAGTTCCCGGGACAGGGTCCCGAGGTACGGCGGACGAGCAGTACTTC. Its protein is CCVEVPGTGSRGTADEQYF.

This clone has a single count. The genes are TRBV30 and TRBJ2-7, with TRBD1 matching over 9 bases. The CDR3 is made up of 13 amino acids. V shed 5 bases, J shed 4 bases, and the junction held 6 bases outside the gene matches. CDR1 and CDR2 (germline): GTSNPN, SVGIG (reference sequence). The CDR3 DNA reads as TGTGCCTGGGACAGGGGGGAGCGGTACGAGCAGTACTTC. Amino acid sequence: CAWDRGERYEQYF.

About this clone itself: This same CDR3 is encoded by further DNA sequences in the sample. V is TRBV4-2 and J is TRBJ2-5; 7 bases are a match to TRBD2. CDR3 length: 14 amino acids. The germline V gene encodes CDR1 LGHNA and CDR2 YNFKEQ. J gave up 2 bases and V 3 bases, and 3 bases lay outside the gene matches. The CDR3 sequence: CASSQSGEQETQYF. Here the CDR3 DNA reads TGTGCCAGCAGCCAGAGCGGGGAGCAAGAGACCCAGTACTTC.

The gene calls are TRBV5-1 and TRBJ1-4; 10 bases match TRBD1. V shed 4 bases and J 3 bases; nucleotides not matched to a gene: 3. CDR1 is SGHRS and CDR2 is YFSETQ in the germline V gene. The CDR3 is 15 amino acids. CDR3 region: CASSPGTGANEKLFF. For the CDR3, the DNA is TGCGCCAGCAGCCCCGGGACAGGGGCTAATGAAAAACTGTTTTTT.